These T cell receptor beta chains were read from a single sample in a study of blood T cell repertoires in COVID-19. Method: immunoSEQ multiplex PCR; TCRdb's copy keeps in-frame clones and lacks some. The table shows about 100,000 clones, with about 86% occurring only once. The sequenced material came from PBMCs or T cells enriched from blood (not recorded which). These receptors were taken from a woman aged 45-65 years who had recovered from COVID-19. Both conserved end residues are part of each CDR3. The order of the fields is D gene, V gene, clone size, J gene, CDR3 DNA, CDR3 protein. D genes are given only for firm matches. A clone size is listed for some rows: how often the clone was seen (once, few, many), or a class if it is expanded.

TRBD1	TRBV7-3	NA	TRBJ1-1	TGTGCCAGCAGCTTAACAGGGGGCATAACTGAAGCTTTCTTT	CASSLTGGITEAFF
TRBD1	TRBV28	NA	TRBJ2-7	TGTGCCAGCAGCCCTCAAGCGGGACAGGGAACCTACGAGCAGTACTTC	CASSPQAGQGTYEQYF
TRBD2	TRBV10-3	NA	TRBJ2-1	TGTGCCATCAGTGAAAGCCAGGGCGGGAGCAATGAGCAGTTCTTC	CAISESQGGSNEQFF
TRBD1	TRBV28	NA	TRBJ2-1	TGTGCCAGCAGTTTGCCGGGACAGGTGCGAGAGCAGTTCTTC	CASSLPGQVREQFF
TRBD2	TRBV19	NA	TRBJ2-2	TGTGCCAGTAGACTAGCGGGGGGTCGATCAAACACCGGGGAGCTGTTTTTT	CASRLAGGRSNTGELFF
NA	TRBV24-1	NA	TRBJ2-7	TGTGCCACCAGTGATTTGCCCGAAACGGTGCAGTACTTC	CATSDLPETVQYF
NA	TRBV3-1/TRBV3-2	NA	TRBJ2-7	TGTGCCAGCAGCCAAGACTTCGAGCAGTACTTC	CASSQDFEQYF
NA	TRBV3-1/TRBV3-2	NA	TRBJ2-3	TGTGCCAGCAGCCCCTATCCCTCTAGCGAGAACACAGATACGCAGTATTTT	CASSPYPSSENTDTQYF
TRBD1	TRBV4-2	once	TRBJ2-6	TGTGCCAGCAGCCAGGAGACAGGGACTGGGGCCAACGTCCTGACTTTC	CASSQETGTGANVLTF
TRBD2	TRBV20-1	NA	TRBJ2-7	TGCAGTGCTAGTAGTCATAGCGGGAGTTACGAGCAGTACTTC	CSASSHSGSYEQYF
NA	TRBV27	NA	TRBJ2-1	TGTGCCAGCAGTTTTGAGGGGGTTCCTCACAATGAGCAGTTCTTC	CASSFEGVPHNEQFF
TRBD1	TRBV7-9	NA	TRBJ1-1	TGTGCCAGCAGCCTCATGACAGGGGCGGAAGCTTTCTTT	CASSLMTGAEAFF
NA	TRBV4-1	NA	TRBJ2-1	TGCGCCAGCAGCCAAGATGGGGCAGAGCAGTTCTTC	CASSQDGAEQFF
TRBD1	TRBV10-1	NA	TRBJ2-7	TGCGCCAGCAGTGAGGGTAACAGGGGTTCCTACGAGCAGTACTTC	CASSEGNRGSYEQYF
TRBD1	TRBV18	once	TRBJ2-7	TGTGCCAGCTCAAGATCGACAGGGGGTTCCTACGAGCAGTACTTC	CASSRSTGGSYEQYF
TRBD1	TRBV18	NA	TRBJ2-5	TGTGCCAGCTCACCGTCACAGGGGAGTTCGAAGACCCAGTACTTC	CASSPSQGSSKTQYF
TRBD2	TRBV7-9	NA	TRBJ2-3	TGTGCCAGCCGACTAGCGGGAGGAGATACGCAGTATTTT	CASRLAGGDTQYF
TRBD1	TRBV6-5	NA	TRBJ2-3	TGTGCCAGCAGGGAGGGGACAGGGGGAGGGAGGACGCAGTATTTT	CASREGTGGGRTQYF
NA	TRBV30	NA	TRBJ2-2	TGTGCCTGGAGTCCATGGAGGCACACCGGGGAGCTGTTTTTT	CAWSPWRHTGELFF
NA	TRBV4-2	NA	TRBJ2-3	TGTGCCAGCAGCCAAATAGGACAGAGCACAGATACGCAGTATTTT	CASSQIGQSTDTQYF
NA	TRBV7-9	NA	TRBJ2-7	TGTGCCAGCAGCTTAGGGGAGTTAGAGCAGTACTTC	CASSLGELEQYF
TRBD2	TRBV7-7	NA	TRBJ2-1	TGTGCCAGCAGCTTCGGACTAGCGGGAGGTAATGAGCAGTTCTTC	CASSFGLAGGNEQFF
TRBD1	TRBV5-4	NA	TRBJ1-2	TGTGCCAGCAGCACCAAAACAGGGGGAGGCTATGGCTACACCTTC	CASSTKTGGGYGYTF
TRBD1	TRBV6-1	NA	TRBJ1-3	TGTGCCAGCAGTGATGGAACAGGGGGAGGAAACACCATATATTTT	CASSDGTGGGNTIYF
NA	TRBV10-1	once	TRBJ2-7	TGCGCCAGCAGTGAGTCCCGGCAGGGGCCCGGGGAGCAGTACTTC	CASSESRQGPGEQYF
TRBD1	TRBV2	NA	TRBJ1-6	TGTGCCAGCAGTCCCGACAGGGGCTATAATTCACCCCTCCACTTT	CASSPDRGYNSPLHF
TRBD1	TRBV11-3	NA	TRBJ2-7	TGTGCCAGCAGCCACTGGGACAGTCTATTAAATCGGGCCTACGAGCAGTACTTC	CASSHWDSLLNRAYEQYF
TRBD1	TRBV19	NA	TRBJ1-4	TGTGCCAGTCAAACGGGACAGGGTGGAGAAAAACTGTTTTTT	CASQTGQGGEKLFF
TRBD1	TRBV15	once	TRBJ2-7	TGTGCCACCAGCAGGATTTCTGGACAGGGCAACGAGCAGTACTTC	CATSRISGQGNEQYF
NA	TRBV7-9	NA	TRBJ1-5	TGTGCCAGCAGCTTAGTACGGACAGACCCTAGCAATCAGCCCCAGCATTTT	CASSLVRTDPSNQPQHF
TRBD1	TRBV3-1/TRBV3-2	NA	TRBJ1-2	TGTGCCAGCAGCCAGGACAGGGGATATGGCTACACCTTC	CASSQDRGYGYTF
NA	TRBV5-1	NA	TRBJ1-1	TGCGCCAGCAGCTTGGATATGACAGGAGAAGCTTTCTTT	CASSLDMTGEAFF
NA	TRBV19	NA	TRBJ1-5	TGTGCCAGTAGTGCGATCCAGGGGCGGCAGCCCCAGCATTTT	CASSAIQGRQPQHF
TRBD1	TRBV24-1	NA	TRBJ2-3	TGTGCCACCAGTGATGCCGGGACAGGGGGCGCCAGCACAGATACGCAGTATTTT	CATSDAGTGGASTDTQYF
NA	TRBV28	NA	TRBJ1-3	TGTGCCAGCAGTTTTGGGGGGGGAAACACCATATATTTT	CASSFGGGNTIYF
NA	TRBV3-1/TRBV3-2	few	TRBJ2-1	TGTGCCAGCAGCCACCCAGGGCTCGCGAATTTGCTGTTCTTC	CASSHPGLANLLFF
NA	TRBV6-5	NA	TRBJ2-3	TGTGCCAGCAGACAAGGGGCTTTCACAGATACGCAGTATTTT	CASRQGAFTDTQYF
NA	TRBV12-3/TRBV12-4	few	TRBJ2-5	TGTGCCAGCAGTTATGTTGTTCTGGAGACCCAGTACTTC	CASSYVVLETQYF
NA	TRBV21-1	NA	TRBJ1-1	TGTGCCAGCAGCAGCGGACAGGGCCGAACTGAAGCTTTCTTT	CASSSGQGRTEAFF
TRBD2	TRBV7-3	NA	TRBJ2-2	TGTGCCAGCAGCTTGGGACTAGCGGCCACCGGGGAGCTGTTTTTT	CASSLGLAATGELFF
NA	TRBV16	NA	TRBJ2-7	TGTGCCAGCAGCCAAGGCAGGGTGTACGAGCAGTACTTC	CASSQGRVYEQYF
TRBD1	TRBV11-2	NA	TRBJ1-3	TGTGCCAGCAGCCCCCAGGGGACAGGGTTTGGAAACACCATATATTTT	CASSPQGTGFGNTIYF
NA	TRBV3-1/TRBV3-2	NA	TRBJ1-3	TGTGCCAGCAGCCAAGATCGGGGGGACGGAAACACCATATATTTT	CASSQDRGDGNTIYF
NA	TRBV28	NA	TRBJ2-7	TGTGCCAGCAGTACCCCTGGGCTAGCCTCCTACGAGCAGTACTTC	CASSTPGLASYEQYF